The 5 T cell receptor beta chains in this list originate from one sample, sequenced in a study of regulatory T cells after allogeneic stem cell transplantation. RNA was reverse transcribed by SMARTer RACE, then the TCR beta CDR3 region was amplified. TCRdb reanalysed the 5' RACE reads using MiXCR and keeps one entry per CDR3 protein. The sample carries roughly 890 distinct CDR3 sequences, 20% to 25% recorded once. Sequenced here: sorted CD4+ T cells from blood (whether regulatory or conventional is not recorded), sampled 30 days after allogeneic stem cell transplant. The receptors originated from a human patient who had an allogeneic stem cell transplant, so the T cells may come from the graft donor.

By sample fraction, this clonotype is medium-sized. This could be a read error, since a much larger clone is one nucleotide away. CDR3 in DNA: TGTGCCGCCGCTGGCCAGTGGGGAACTGAAGCTTTCTTT. It specifies CAAAGQWGTEAFF. The chain employs TRBV24-1 and TRBJ1-1; D gene unclear. Trimming pared 12 bases from V and 5 bases from J, leaving 18 bases between. CDR1 KGHDR and CDR2 SFDVKD come from the germline V gene. The CDR3 runs 13 residues.

This clonotype was observed a handful of times. The chain employs TRBV7-6 and TRBJ2-1; TRBD2 aligns across 9 bases. The CDR3 totals 19 residues. V shed 5 bases, J shed 0 bases, and the junction held 14 bases outside the gene matches. The V gene's germline CDR1 is SGHVS and CDR2 FNYEAQ. The CDR3 loop is CASSPVGAGGPSSYNEQFF. The CDR3 DNA follows: TGTGCCAGCAGCCCTGTGGGAGCGGGAGGCCCTAGCTCCTACAATGAGCAGTTCTTC.

This clonotype is classed as medium-sized. This chain uses TRBV27 with TRBJ2-5; 7 bases fit TRBD2. The CDR3 is 19 amino acids. After removal of 1 base from V and 4 bases from J, the junction contained 18 bases not matched to a gene. The germline CDR1 and CDR2 sequences are MNHEY and SMNVEV (reference sequence). DNA for the CDR3: TGTGCCAGCAGTTTATTTCCATCCTTGGGGGGAGGGCCGGGAGAGACCCAGTACTTC. Translating gives CASSLFPSLGGGPGETQYF.

The rearrangement uses TRBV9 and TRBJ1-1; D remains unclear. V lost 2 bases and J 1 base, leaving 6 bases between the germline ends. This CDR3 is built from 13 residues. From germline, CDR1 is SGDLS and CDR2 YYNGEE. The CDR3 loop is CASSVPGNTEAFF. The CDR3 nucleotides are TGTGCCAGCAGCGTCCCGGGGAACACTGAAGCTTTCTTT.

This clonotype is labeled medium-sized. The chain is built from TRBV6-1 and TRBJ1-1; possible D gene TRBD1, 5 bases. Germline CDR1 reads MNHNS; CDR2 reads SASEGT. The CDR3 has 13 residues. V was cut by 6 bases and J by 4 bases, with 12 bases left in between. Written as DNA, the CDR3 is TGTGCCAGCAGGGGCTCGGGGGGCACTGAAGCTTTCTTT. Translation gives CASRGSGGTEAFF.